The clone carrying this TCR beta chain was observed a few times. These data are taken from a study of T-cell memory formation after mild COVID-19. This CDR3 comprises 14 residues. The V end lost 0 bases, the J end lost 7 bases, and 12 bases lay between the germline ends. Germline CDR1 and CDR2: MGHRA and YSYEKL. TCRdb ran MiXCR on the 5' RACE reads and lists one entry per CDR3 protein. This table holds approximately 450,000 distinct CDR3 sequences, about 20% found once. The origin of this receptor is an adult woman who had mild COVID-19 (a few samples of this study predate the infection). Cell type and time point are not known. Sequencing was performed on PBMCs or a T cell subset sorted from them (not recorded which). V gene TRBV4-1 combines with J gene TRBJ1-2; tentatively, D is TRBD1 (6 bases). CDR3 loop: CASSQDRGAGGYTF. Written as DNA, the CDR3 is TGCGCCAGCAGCCAAGATAGGGGGGCCGGTGGCTACACCTTC.